The entry below describes one TCR beta chain. Its specificity is unknown. Unmatched junction bases numbered 13, after V lost 0 bases and J lost 2 bases. The CDR3 is 19 amino acids. Germline V gene lookup returns CDR1 SGHRS and CDR2 YFSETQ. This sample was included in a study of T cell responses to AZD1222 COVID-19 vaccine. Overall study findings and caveats: Only five to seven individuals given AZD1222 were seropositive at baseline. Females outnumbered males among donors, who were mostly white British; clonal diversity was possibly underestimated.

The repertoire was sequenced with immunoSEQ multiplex PCR; TCRdb's copy has only in-frame clones and lacks some. The sample carries 75,000 to 95,000 clones, roughly nine tenths recorded once. This TCR was recovered from an adult in good health. This chain links TRBV5-1 with TRBJ2-1; 8 bases match TRBD2. The sequenced sample was peripheral blood, obtained on day 0 of MenACWY control vaccination. CDR3 DNA sequence: TGCGCCAGCAGCTTGGTCCCGGGTGGGGGCGGGGGGACCTACAATGAGCAGTTCTTC. Encoded protein: CASSLVPGGGGGTYNEQFF.